This T cell receptor beta chain came from a study of T-cell reconstitution after alpha-beta-depleted transplantation in children. Construction of the TCRbeta library involved unique molecular identifiers. TCRdb redid the calling of the PCR reads with MiXCR, one entry per CDR3 protein. The sample records 350,000 to 450,000 distinct CDR3 sequences, about a fifth being singletons. This clonotype was seen many times. In germline, CDR1 is SQVTM, CDR2 ANQGSEA. V lost 5 bases and J lost 6; bases outside the gene matches: 10. The CDR3 is 14 residues long. Material: PBMCs from the stem cell graft donor, obtained from the stem cell graft. The sequence was obtained from a human donor who donated a stem cell graft to a child with acute myeloid leukemia. The V gene is TRBV29-1, the J gene TRBJ2-7, with 10 nucleotides matching TRBD1. The chain's CDR3 is CSVRDRGIVGEQYF. CDR3 nucleotides: TGCAGCGTTCGGGACAGGGGTATCGTTGGCGAGCAGTACTTC.